These 10 T cell receptor beta chains were sequenced from one sample in a study of T cells in Graves' hyperthyroidism and ophthalmopathy. The CDR3 regions of TCR beta were amplified from RNA transcripts. An initial round of RT-PCR targeting the TCR CDR3 relied on the HTBI primer set. MiXCR, run by TCRdb on the multiplex PCR reads, gives a single entry per CDR3 protein. The sample includes some 360,000 distinct CDR3 sequences, roughly 13% seen only once; the top ten take roughly 9.6%. Sequencing input: blood. Every receptor here comes from a woman aged 55-69 years with Graves' hyperthyroidism.

DNA of the CDR3: TGTGCCACTATGACGGTCCGGGGGGCTATTTCACCCCTCCACTTT. It specifies CATMTVRGAISPLHF. This chain joins TRBV6-1 and TRBJ1-6; D is perhaps TRBD1 (6 bases). Trimming stripped 10 bases from V and 9 bases from J, with 22 bases between. CDR1 MNHNS and CDR2 SASEGT come from the germline V gene. This CDR3 spans 15 amino acids.

This clonotype was detected a few times. The V and J genes are TRBV6-1 and TRBJ2-1; 12 bases are a match to TRBD1. The CDR3 runs 15 residues. The germline V gene encodes CDR1 MNHNS and CDR2 SASEGT. Trimming at V came to 6 bases and at J to 9 bases, leaving 9 bases not matched to a gene. CDR3 nucleotide sequence: TGTGCCAGCAGCTCCGGGACAGGGGGCTTGGGTGAGCAGTTCTTC. Residues: CASSSGTGGLGEQFF.

The genes are TRBV5-4 and TRBJ2-4; perhaps TRBD2 as D (5 bases). Trimming removed 0 bases at V and 5 bases at J, with 12 bases between. CDR1 is SGHNT and CDR2 is YYREEE in the germline V gene (reference sequence). The length of the CDR3 is 15 residues. CDR3 DNA sequence: TGTGCCAGCAGCTTGGCGACGACTACCCAAAACATTCAGTACTTC. Its translation is CASSLATTTQNIQYF.

In this sample, this clonotype turned up many times. The chain joins TRBV20-1 to TRBJ2-2; D remains ambiguous. The CDR3 contains 16 residues. Germline V gives CDR1 DFQATT, CDR2 SNEGSKA (reference sequence). V was cut by 3 bases and J by 5 bases, with 19 bases left in between. The CDR3 sequence: CSASPSGGEETGELFF. The CDR3 DNA reads as TGCAGTGCTAGCCCTTCGGGTGGTGAGGAAACCGGGGAGCTGTTTTTT.

The table lists this clonotype with many counts. The V call is TRBV27, the J call TRBJ1-1, with TRBD1 identical over 8 bases. The CDR3 is 15 residues long. CDR1 and CDR2 from the germline V gene are MNHEY and SMNVEV (reference sequence). The V segment lost 5 bases and the J segment 5 bases; nucleotides outside the gene matches: 10. CDR3 bases: TGTGCCAGCAGTCCAGGACAGGGTTGGGATACTGAAGCTTTCTTT. Translated, it gives CASSPGQGWDTEAFF.

Many counts were recorded for this clonotype. The chain joins TRBV7-9 to TRBJ2-1; D unresolved. V shed 5 bases and J shed 8 bases, with 13 bases lying between them. The CDR3 is made up of 13 amino acids. CDR1 SEHNR and CDR2 FQNEAQ come from the germline V gene (reference sequence). CDR3 sequence reads: CASSLPVRDEQFF. The CDR3 DNA reads as TGTGCCAGCAGCCTACCGGTACGGGATGAGCAGTTCTTC.

This clonotype was counted many times. The chain couples TRBV18 to TRBJ2-2; D gene uncertain. Deletions cut 0 bases from V and 7 bases from J, with 12 bases between. This CDR3 has 15 amino acids. CDR1 and CDR2 (germline): KGHSH, LQKENI. CDR3 sequence: CASSPPTPRVGELFF. The CDR3 nucleotides are TGTGCCAGCTCACCACCGACGCCCCGGGTCGGGGAGCTGTTTTTT.

The V and J genes are TRBV5-1 and TRBJ2-1, with 9 bases matching TRBD1. The V gene's germline CDR1 is SGHRS and CDR2 YFSETQ. With 4 bases clipped from V and 6 bases from J, the junction kept 5 bases outside the gene matches. CDR3 size: 14 residues. The DNA for the CDR3 is TGCGCCAGCAGCACACAGGGGGCGGGCAATGAGCAGTTCTTC. Protein sequence: CASSTQGAGNEQFF.

This clonotype was found a few times. J is TRBJ2-7 and V is TRBV5-1, with 9 bases that match TRBD1. The length of the CDR3 is 14 residues. CDR1 and CDR2 from the germline V gene are SGHRS and YFSETQ. V gave up 1 base and J gave up 5 bases; unmatched junction bases: 4. The CDR3, as DNA: TGCGCCAGCAGCTTGTGGGGACAGGGCCACGAGCAGTACTTC. This translates into CASSLWGQGHEQYF.

At least ten counts were recorded for this clonotype. The chain is built from TRBV20-1 and TRBJ2-7; D gene ambiguous. This CDR3 has 14 amino acids. Trimming removed 3 bases from V and 3 bases from J, with 15 bases in between. The germline gives CDR1 DFQATT, CDR2 SNEGSKA (reference sequence). This CDR3 is CSARPARPGYEQYF. The CDR3 DNA follows: TGCAGTGCTAGGCCCGCCAGGCCGGGCTACGAGCAGTACTTC.